This TCR beta chain comes out of a study of cytomegalovirus exposure and HLA in healthy donors. Details on this clone: The junction departs from germline at one end; a sequencing error may be responsible. This CDR3 is also generated by other DNA sequences in the sample.

The PCR had 60 Vbeta and 13 Jbeta primers. TCRdb's table, derived via immunoSEQ multiplex PCR, lists solely in-frame clones and lacks some. The sample lists fewer than 110,000 clones, more than 70% seen once, with roughly 8.2% in the top ten. The CDR3 has 16 amino acids. Germline lookup yields CDR1 SGHDT and CDR2 YYEEEE. This chain connects TRBV5-6 to TRBJ2-4; weak D call: TRBD2 (6 bases). The clonotype originates from a man aged 30 to 39 in good health and CMV-seronegative. Input material: PBMCs. CDR3 sequence reads: CASSPLAELAKNIQYF. For the CDR3, the DNA is TGCGCCAGCAGCCCGTTAGCGGAGTTAGCCAAAAACATTCAGTACTTC.